This T cell receptor beta chain stems from a study of T-cell memory formation after mild COVID-19. Using constant-segment primers, 5'RACE produced TCR alpha and TCR beta cDNA libraries carrying sample barcodes and UMIs. MiXCR, run by TCRdb on the 5' RACE reads, gives a single entry per CDR3 protein. The data contain hundreds of thousands of distinct CDR3 sequences, around 28% of them singletons. This clonotype was found a few times. This CDR3 region has 16 residues. After removal of 8 bases from V and 0 bases from J, the junction contained 10 bases not matched to a gene. The V gene's germline CDR1 is ENHRY and CDR2 SYGVKD.

The chain joins TRBV10-3 to TRBJ2-3, with TRBD2 matching over 8 bases. This sequence was found in an adult woman who had mild COVID-19 (a few samples of this study predate the infection). Cell type and time point are not known. The material sequenced was PBMCs or a T cell subset sorted from them (not recorded which). The CDR3 sequence: CAIGAGAAGSTDTQYF. The DNA of the CDR3 is TGTGCCATCGGAGCGGGAGCAGCGGGTAGCACAGATACGCAGTATTTT.